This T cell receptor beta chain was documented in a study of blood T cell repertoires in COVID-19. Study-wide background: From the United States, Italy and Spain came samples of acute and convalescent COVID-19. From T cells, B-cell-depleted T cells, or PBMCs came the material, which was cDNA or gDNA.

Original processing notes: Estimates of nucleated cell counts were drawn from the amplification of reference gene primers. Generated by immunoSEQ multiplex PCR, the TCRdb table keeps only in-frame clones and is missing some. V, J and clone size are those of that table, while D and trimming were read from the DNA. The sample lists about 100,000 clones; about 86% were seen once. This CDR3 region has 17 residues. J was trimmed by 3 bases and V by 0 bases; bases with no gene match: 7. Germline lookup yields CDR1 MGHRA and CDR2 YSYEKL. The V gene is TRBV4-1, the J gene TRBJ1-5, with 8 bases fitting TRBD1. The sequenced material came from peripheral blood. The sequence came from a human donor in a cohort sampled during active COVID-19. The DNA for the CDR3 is TGCGCCAGCAGCCAAGAGGACTCAGGGGGCCCCAATCAGCCCCAGCATTTT. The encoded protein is CASSQEDSGGPNQPQHF.